The sequence of this TCR beta chain was determined in a study of T cells in Graves' hyperthyroidism and ophthalmopathy. The study's findings and limits: Median prediction lead before ophthalmopathy onset was 5 to 7 months with the model. Within blood appeared most thyroid clonotypes that had expanded above 0.001.

Between the trimmed V and J ends, which lost 6 bases and 1 base, there was a span of 13 bases. The germline CDR1 and CDR2 sequences are MNHNS and SASEGT. CDR3 length: 14 amino acids. This clonotype occurred many times. Its antigen is as yet unknown. Researchers amplified the TCR beta CDR3 regions from RNA transcripts. The TCR CDR3 was amplified in a first-round RT-PCR using the HTBI primer set. In TCRdb, the multiplex PCR reads were re-called with MiXCR into one record per CDR3 protein. The table lists about 560,000 distinct CDR3 sequences, around 17% of them singletons, with 18% in the top ten. Subjects aged 18 to 65 presented with newly diagnosed hyperthyroidism of less than 2 months' duration. Fresh peripheral blood, approximately 9.7 ml, was the source of the PBMCs.

Sequenced: blood. The sequence was obtained from a woman between 18 and 30 years old with Graves' hyperthyroidism. The rearrangement links TRBV6-1 to TRBJ2-7, with D perhaps TRBD1 (6 bases). The CDR3 reads CASRRQVKSYEQYF. The CDR3 nucleotides read TGTGCCAGCAGGAGACAGGTTAAGTCCTACGAGCAGTACTTC.